Presented here are 6 T cell receptor beta chains from one specimen sequenced in a study of CD8 T cells in Susac syndrome. RNA in amounts of roughly 0.5 to 1 ug was reverse transcribed with random hexamers. TCRdb passed the immunoSEQ multiplex PCR reads through MiXCR, listing each CDR3 protein once. The repertoire holds approximately 57,000 distinct CDR3 sequences, 85% to 95% seen once, with 0.75% in the top ten. Sequenced: CD8+ T cells from PBMCs. The receptors derive from a human donor with Susac syndrome.

The chain recombines TRBV9 with TRBJ1-2; TRBD1 matches 7 bases. The CDR3 is 13 amino acids. Germline V gene lookup returns CDR1 SGDLS and CDR2 YYNGEE. Trimming cost V 3 bases and J 5 bases; bases outside gene matches: 4. The CDR3 nucleotides are TGTGCCAGCAGCGAACAGGGGCCTTATGGCTACACCTTC. It yields the protein CASSEQGPYGYTF.

This chain connects TRBV5-6 to TRBJ1-5; unclear D gene. CDR3 length equals 15 residues. Germline assignment: CDR1 SGHDT and CDR2 YYEEEE. Trimming removed 0 bases at V and 6 bases at J, with 13 bases between. Here the CDR3 reads CASSLGFGSVQPQHF. For the CDR3, the DNA is TGTGCCAGCAGCTTGGGTTTTGGCTCAGTTCAGCCCCAGCATTTT.

This chain links TRBV29-1 with TRBJ2-3; TRBD2 matches at 7 bases. V shed 7 bases and J 4 bases; nucleotides not matched to a gene: 8. The CDR3 is made up of 13 amino acids. Germline CDR1 and CDR2: SQVTM and ANQGSEA. The CDR3 loop reads CSAGLVMADTQYF. Here the CDR3 DNA reads TGCAGCGCCGGACTAGTCATGGCAGATACGCAGTATTTT.

This chain links TRBV9 with TRBJ2-3; unclear D gene. Germline lookup yields CDR1 SGDLS and CDR2 YYNGEE. The germline V and J ends were trimmed by 3 bases and 4 bases, with 15 bases remaining between them. The CDR3 runs to 15 residues. CDR3 nucleotide sequence: TGTGCCAGCAGCGGAGCTTGGTTGAGAGCAGATACGCAGTATTTT. This sequence encodes CASSGAWLRADTQYF. The full variable domain, rest sourced from reference TRBV9 and TRBJ2-3, is DSGVTQTPKHLITATGQRVTLRCSPRSGDLSVYWYQQSLDQGLQFLIQYYNGEERAKGNILERFSAQQFPDLHSELNLSSLELGDSALYFCASSGAWLRADTQYFGPGTRLTVL.

The V gene is TRBV7-9, the J gene TRBJ2-3; possible D gene TRBD1, 6 bases. This CDR3 is 15 amino acids long. The V end lost 4 bases, the J end lost 1 base, and 12 bases lay between the germline ends. Per germline, CDR1 SEHNR and CDR2 FQNEAQ (reference sequence). In nucleotides, the CDR3 is TGTGCCAGCAGCTCCGTGAGGACAGGCACAGATACGCAGTATTTT. Protein sequence: CASSSVRTGTDTQYF.

The chain couples TRBV11-2 to TRBJ2-7; D possibly corresponds to TRBD1 (7 bases). This CDR3 is built from 18 residues. Germline V CDR1 and CDR2: SGHAT, FQNNGV. V lost 5 bases, J lost 0 bases, and 23 bases lay in between. For the CDR3, the DNA is TGTGCCAGCAGCCCGGTGGGGACTCTAAGGGGGCACTCCTACGAGCAGTACTTC. Protein: CASSPVGTLRGHSYEQYF.